A single T cell receptor beta chain is shown here with its context. The entry originates in a study of blood T cell repertoires in COVID-19. Looking at the study overall: Spain, Italy and the United States supplied samples that represented acute and convalescent COVID-19. PBMCs, B-cell-depleted T cells, or T cells provided the cDNA or gDNA that made up the material.

Germline V gives CDR1 LNHNV, CDR2 YYDKDF (reference sequence). Trimming took 5 bases from V and 2 from J, leaving 14 bases between them. The CDR3 is made up of 15 amino acids. Participants had their cohort set by participant-reported clinical history. Two negative PCRs, clearance, or symptom resolution had been documented for recovered Cohort 3 donors. The protocol was immunoSEQ multiplex PCR, while the TCRdb copy is restricted to in-frame clones and leaves out a portion. The table includes just over 300,000 clones, about nine tenths detected once. The rearrangement joins TRBV15 to TRBJ2-3; maybe TRBD1 (6 bases). The receptor comes from a man aged 30 to 45 who had recovered from COVID-19. The sequencing sample was made of PBMCs or T cells enriched from blood (not recorded which). CDR3 in amino acids: CATSGPGHPTDTQYF. Here the CDR3 DNA reads TGTGCCACCAGCGGTCCGGGACATCCCACAGATACGCAGTATTTT.